A single sample is the source of the 5 T cell receptor beta chains below, sequenced in a study of CD8 T cells in ankylosing spondylitis. TCRdb redid the calling of the 5' RACE reads with MiXCR, one entry per CDR3 protein. In the table there are 250,000 or so distinct CDR3 sequences, roughly a tenth of which are singletons. The source material was blood, either unsorted or a sorted T cell fraction (not recorded which). Receptor source: a male donor with ankylosing spondylitis or in good health (not recorded which).

This clonotype occurred many times. This chain connects TRBV7-2 to TRBJ1-6; D possibly corresponds to TRBD1 (5 bases). CDR1 and CDR2 (germline): SGHTA, FQGNSA. V was clipped by 5 bases and J by 10 bases, with 15 bases between them. The CDR3 contains 14 residues. CDR3 amino acids: CASSHGPGGSPLHF. CDR3 DNA sequence: TGTGCCAGCAGCCACGGCCCCGGGGGGTCACCCCTCCACTTT.

This clonotype appeared many times. The V call is TRBV7-9, the J call TRBJ1-1; D not resolved. The V end lost 3 bases, the J end lost 1 base, and 9 bases lay between the germline ends. Germline-derived CDR1 and CDR2 are SEHNR and FQNEAQ (reference sequence). The CDR3 runs 14 residues. CDR3 sequence: CASSFFGPNTEAFF. CDR3 in DNA: TGTGCCAGCAGCTTTTTTGGCCCGAACACTGAAGCTTTCTTT. The whole variable domain, filled in from reference TRBV7-9 and TRBJ1-1, reads DTGVSQNPRHKITKRGQNVTFRCDPISEHNRLYWYRQTLGQGPEFLTYFQNEAQLEKSRLLSDRFSAERPKGSFSTLEIQRTEQGDSAMYLCASSFFGPNTEAFFGQGTRLTVV.

This rearrangement joins TRBV12-3 or TRBV12-4 to TRBJ2-1; 13 bases are a match to TRBD2. This CDR3 is built from 14 residues. V shed 5 bases and J 7 bases; nucleotides not matched to a gene: 2. DNA of the CDR3: TGTGCCAGCAGTGCGGGACTAGCGGGAAATGAGCAGTTCTTC. Its translation: CASSAGLAGNEQFF.

In its sample, this clonotype was seen many times. The CDR3 DNA reads TGTGCCAGCAGTTTTCAGGGAAGAGGCTACACCTTC. This gives the protein CASSFQGRGYTF. The rearrangement links TRBV12-3 or TRBV12-4 to TRBJ1-2; tentatively, D is TRBD1 (5 bases). There are 12 residues in the CDR3. Between the trimmed V and J ends, which lost 3 bases and 8 bases, there was a span of 10 bases.

Many counts were recorded for this clonotype. The chain joins TRBV3-1 to TRBJ2-7, with unresolved D. Germline values: CDR1 LGHDT, CDR2 YNNKEL (reference sequence). V was clipped by 0 bases and J by 3 bases, with 12 bases between them. The CDR3 has 15 amino acids. The chain's CDR3 is CASSQETYTRYEQYF. Written as DNA, the CDR3 is TGTGCCAGCAGCCAAGAAACATATACTCGCTACGAGCAGTACTTC.